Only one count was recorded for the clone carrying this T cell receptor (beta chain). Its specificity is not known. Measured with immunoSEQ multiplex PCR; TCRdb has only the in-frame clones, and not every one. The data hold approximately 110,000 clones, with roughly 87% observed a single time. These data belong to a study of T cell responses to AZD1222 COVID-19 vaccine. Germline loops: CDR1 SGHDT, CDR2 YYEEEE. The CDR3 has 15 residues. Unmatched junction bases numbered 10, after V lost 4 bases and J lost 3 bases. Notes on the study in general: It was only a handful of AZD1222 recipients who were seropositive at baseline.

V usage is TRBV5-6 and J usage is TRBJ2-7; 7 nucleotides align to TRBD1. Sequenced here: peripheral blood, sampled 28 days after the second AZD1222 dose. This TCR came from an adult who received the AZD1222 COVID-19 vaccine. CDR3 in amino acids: CASSGRDRPYYEQYF. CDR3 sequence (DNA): TGTGCCAGCAGCGGCCGGGACAGACCCTACTACGAGCAGTACTTC. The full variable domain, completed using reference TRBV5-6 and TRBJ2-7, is DAGVTQSPTHLIKTRGQQVTLRCSPKSGHDTVSWYQQALGQGPQFIFQYYEEEERQRGNFPDRFSGHQFPNYSSELNVNALLLGDSALYLCASSGRDRPYYEQYFGPGTRLTVT.